The present T cell receptor beta chain was sequenced within a study of CD8+CD57+ T cells in acquired aplastic anemia. The V and J ends lost 3 bases and 4 bases, in that order; junction bases with no gene match: 4. The CDR3 is made up of 14 amino acids. The germline V gene encodes CDR1 SGHTA and CDR2 FQGTGA. The TCR beta profiling, which covered VDJ combination and CDR3 sequence, was carried out using genomic DNA as the template. TCRdb ran MiXCR on the reads and lists one entry per CDR3 protein. Here the sample spans some 140,000 distinct CDR3 sequences, about 48% being singletons. It was patients with CD8+CD57+ cell expansion by flow cytometry who were chosen for sequencing.

The chain combines TRBV7-3 with TRBJ2-3; TRBD1 matches at 7 bases. Source material: sorted CD4+, CD8+, or CD8+CD57+ T cells (not recorded which) from PBMCs. The receptor comes from a human donor with aplastic anemia. CDR3 in DNA: TGTGCCAGCAGCTTCCACAGGGGAGCAGATACGCAGTATTTT. Residues: CASSFHRGADTQYF.